This T cell receptor beta chain originates from a study of control samples from healthy donors and cancer patients. Method: immunoSEQ multiplex PCR; TCRdb's copy keeps in-frame clones and lacks some. Among 60,000 to 75,000 clones listed, roughly nine tenths were seen once. The CDR3 loop spans 17 amino acids. V lost 3 bases and J lost 2; bases outside the gene matches: 4. Per germline, CDR1 KGHSH and CDR2 LQKENI. Sequenced sample: PBMCs. The gene calls are TRBV18 and TRBJ2-3; 14 bases align to TRBD2. This TCR was recovered from a man aged 55 to 70 with colorectal cancer. The CDR3 loop is CASSPRTSGGPTDTQYF. CDR3 nucleotides: TGTGCCAGCTCACCCCGGACTAGCGGGGGGCCCACAGATACGCAGTATTTT. Complete variable domain (other parts from reference TRBV18 and TRBJ2-3): NAGVMQNPRHLVRRRGQEARLRCSPMKGHSHVYWYRQLPEEGLKFMVYLQKENIIDESGMPKERFSAEFPKEGPSILRIQQVVRGDSAAYFCASSPRTSGGPTDTQYFGPGTRLTVL.